This passage covers 17 T cell receptor beta chains from one sample sequenced in a study of identical twins. TCRdb independently ran MiXCR on the 5' RACE reads; one entry per CDR3 protein. The data hold about 690,000 distinct CDR3 sequences, with 21% observed a single time. The same sample was also studied in work on T cells expressing NK-cell markers.

Sequencing was performed on PBMCs. The receptors shown here come from a woman under 30 in good health.

This clonotype was counted a few times. V gene TRBV5-1 combines with J gene TRBJ2-5; 7 positions agree with TRBD2. Germline CDR1 is SGHRS and CDR2 is YFSETQ. Trimming cost V 4 bases and J 2 bases; bases outside gene matches: 5. The CDR3 is 14 amino acids. The CDR3 sequence is CASSMGGVQETQYF. The CDR3 DNA reads as TGCGCCAGCAGCATGGGGGGGGTACAAGAGACCCAGTACTTC.

V is TRBV19 and J is TRBJ1-1; D is unresolved. The germline gives CDR1 LNHDA, CDR2 SQIVND (reference sequence). The CDR3 extends over 15 amino acids. Trimming took 0 bases from V and 0 from J, leaving 8 bases between them. The CDR3 spells CASSIDWYLNTEAFF. CDR3 DNA: TGTGCCAGTAGTATAGATTGGTACCTGAACACTGAAGCTTTCTTT.

The J gene is TRBJ2-3, the V gene TRBV20-1, with D tentatively TRBD2 (6 bases). The CDR3 spans 14 residues. Trimming removed 2 bases from V and 2 bases from J, with 11 bases in between. Germline V gene lookup returns CDR1 DFQATT and CDR2 SNEGSKA (reference sequence). The CDR3 DNA sequence: TGCAGTGCTAGAATCGGACTATCCACAGATACGCAGTATTTT. It encodes CSARIGLSTDTQYF.

This clonotype was picked up a small number of times. V is TRBV7-2 and J is TRBJ2-7; no reliable D call. Trimming took off 1 base at V and 5 bases at J, with 18 bases between the two ends. Germline CDR1 reads SGHTA; CDR2 reads FQGNSA. The CDR3 has 16 amino acids. The DNA of the CDR3 is TGTGCCAGCAGCTTAGTCTCCGGCAACCGGGCCCACGAGCAGTACTTC. Its translation: CASSLVSGNRAHEQYF.

This clonotype was picked up a small number of times. This rearrangement joins TRBV12-3 or TRBV12-4 to TRBJ1-1; D is ambiguous. Trimming removed 6 bases at V and 5 bases at J, with 13 bases between. The CDR3 is made up of 13 amino acids. CDR3 in DNA: TGTGCCAGCAGGCAACCGGGGTGGACTGAAGCTTTCTTT. This codes for CASRQPGWTEAFF.

The chain joins TRBV20-1 to TRBJ2-5; D is tentatively TRBD1 or TRBD2 (5 bases each). V gave up 6 bases and J gave up 3 bases, with 14 bases separating them. Per germline, CDR1 DFQATT and CDR2 SNEGSKA (reference sequence). This CDR3 has 13 amino acids. The CDR3 nucleotides read TGCAGTGCCGCTGGGACGACTGAAGAGACCCAGTACTTC. This gives the protein CSAAGTTEETQYF.

The chain has TRBV6-1 and TRBJ1-3, with no clear D. Germline CDR1 and CDR2: MNHNS and SASEGT. V was cut by 8 bases and J by 1 base, with 18 bases left in between. There are 16 residues in the CDR3. The CDR3 DNA is TGTGCCAGCGGGTTGTCAGCCCGATCTTCTGGAAACACCATATATTTT. This encodes CASGLSARSSGNTIYF.

The sample holds a few counts of this clonotype. The rearrangement uses TRBV11-2 and TRBJ2-3; D is perhaps TRBD2 (5 bases). Trimming removed 7 bases at V and 6 bases at J, with 14 bases between. CDR3 length: 13 amino acids. Germline values: CDR1 SGHAT, CDR2 FQNNGV. The CDR3 DNA follows: TGTGCCAGCAACGCCGGGGTCGCGGATACGCAGTATTTT. Amino acid sequence: CASNAGVADTQYF.

This rearrangement joins TRBV4-2 to TRBJ1-4; no firm D call. Trimming shortened V by 2 bases and J by 7 bases, and 8 bases separated the two germline ends. This CDR3 region has 13 residues. The germline gives CDR1 LGHNA, CDR2 YNFKEQ. The CDR3 DNA is TGTGCCAGCAGCCAATTTCTCGGTGAAAAACTGTTTTTT. It encodes CASSQFLGEKLFF.

This clonotype was picked up many times. J is TRBJ2-1 and V is TRBV5-4, with TRBD1 identical over 8 bases. This CDR3 has 12 amino acids. Losses at the gene ends were 2 bases for V and 8 bases for J; bases not matched to a gene: 0. Germline values: CDR1 SGHNT, CDR2 YYREEE (reference sequence). Written as DNA, the CDR3 is TGTGCCAGCAGCTTACAGGGGGATGAGCAGTTCTTC. It encodes CASSLQGDEQFF.

This clonotype came up many times. V usage is TRBV10-3 and J usage is TRBJ2-4, with TRBD2 matching over 9 bases. The V gene's germline CDR1 is ENHRY and CDR2 SYGVKD. The CDR3 has 16 amino acids. V lost 1 base and J lost 4; bases outside the gene matches: 5. CDR3 DNA: TGTGCCATCAGTGAGTTGGTAGCGGGGGCGAAAAACATTCAGTACTTC. Translated: CAISELVAGAKNIQYF.

The chain has TRBV7-2 and TRBJ2-3; weak D call: TRBD2 (6 bases). Germline V lookup: CDR1 SGHTA, CDR2 FQGNSA. Deletions cut 2 bases from V and 0 bases from J, with 15 bases between. This CDR3 has 17 residues. The CDR3 region has the DNA TGTGCCAGCAGCTTAATGGTACTAGCCCATAGCACAGATACGCAGTATTTT. As protein: CASSLMVLAHSTDTQYF.

The rearrangement uses TRBV5-6 and TRBJ2-7, with D unclear. V was shortened by 6 bases and J by 1 base, with 14 bases between the two germline ends. The CDR3 is 14 residues long. Looked up from germline, CDR1 is SGHDT and CDR2 is YYEEEE. The CDR3 loop is CASTVVGVSYEQYF. The CDR3 DNA follows: TGTGCCAGCACCGTCGTTGGGGTGTCCTACGAGCAGTACTTC.

The DNA for the CDR3 is TGTGCCAGCAGGGGGACCCCCAAAAACATTCAGTACTTC. Its translation: CASRGTPKNIQYF. The chain is built from TRBV6-1 and TRBJ2-4; D may be TRBD1 or TRBD2 (5 bases each). Germline V gene data show CDR1 as MNHNS and CDR2 as SASEGT. Trimming took off 6 bases at V and 2 bases at J, with 8 bases between the two ends. This CDR3 has 13 residues.

In this sample, this clonotype turned up many times. This chain connects TRBV24-1 to TRBJ2-3; D possibly corresponds to TRBD1 (5 bases). CDR3 length: 13 amino acids. Germline V gene lookup returns CDR1 KGHDR and CDR2 SFDVKD. The V and J ends lost 4 bases and 4 bases respectively, with 8 bases between them. CDR3 in DNA: TGTGCCACCAGTGACAGGGATTCAGATACGCAGTATTTT. The encoded protein is CATSDRDSDTQYF.

This clonotype was picked up a small number of times. The chain carries TRBV7-2 and TRBJ2-1; a weak D match, TRBD2 (5 bases). The germline V gene has CDR1 SGHTA and CDR2 FQGNSA. V was clipped by 8 bases and J by 0 bases, with 5 bases between them. The CDR3 is made up of 12 amino acids. CDR3 coding DNA: TGTGCCAGCGCGGGCTCCTACAATGAGCAGTTCTTC. It is translated as CASAGSYNEQFF.

The chain uses TRBV29-1 and TRBJ2-1; 7 bases match TRBD2. The germline V gene has CDR1 SQVTM and CDR2 ANQGSEA. The CDR3 is 13 amino acids. V shed 1 base and J 6 bases; nucleotides not matched to a gene: 3. In DNA form, the CDR3 reads TGCAGCGTTGAAGGGGACTACCCCAATGAGCAGTTCTTC. Its translation: CSVEGDYPNEQFF.